These T cell receptor beta chains were read from a single sample in a study of cytomegalovirus exposure and HLA in healthy donors. Produced via immunoSEQ multiplex PCR; TCRdb's table is partial and in-frame only. Among around 140,000 clones listed, approximately 90% were seen once. Sequencing input: PBMCs. The receptors come from a man younger than 35 in good health and CMV-seropositive. Both conserved end residues are trimmed from each CDR3.

V	J	CDR3
TRBV7-9	TRBJ1-2	ASSYETVKGYT
TRBV30	TRBJ2-7	AWSVAPYEQY
TRBV27	TRBJ2-7	ASSFGVSYEQY
TRBV18	TRBJ1-3	ASSPGVGDSGNTIY
TRBV19	TRBJ1-4	ASRRGGVIGGNEKLF
TRBV9	TRBJ1-5	ASSVGAGGVQPQH
TRBV5-1	TRBJ2-5	ASSLKLSGLAGGRGETQY
TRBV28	TRBJ2-7	ASSFGQGGEQY
TRBV6-6	TRBJ1-1	ASSLGQNTEAF
TRBV10-3	TRBJ2-1	AISEGPAGGSYNEQF
TRBV27	TRBJ2-5	ASSSRGQPAQETQY
TRBV18	TRBJ1-4	ASSPAPDSINEKLF
TRBV28	TRBJ1-6	ASSFGQGNSPLH
TRBV7-7	TRBJ2-7	ASSLKTSGISYEQY
TRBV30	TRBJ2-5	AWSLSGGKETQY
TRBV27	TRBJ1-5	ASSYRVEQPQH
TRBV30	TRBJ2-1	AWSGQGMNEQF
TRBV28	TRBJ2-1	ASSTGGEQF
TRBV11-2	TRBJ1-3	ATQEGSGNTIY
TRBV18	TRBJ2-1	ASSPAGLAGVGNEQF
TRBV28	TRBJ1-1	ASRRRTGKNADTEAF
TRBV1	TRBJ2-7	TSSQVPSGVNPSYEQY
TRBV5-6	TRBJ1-1	ASSLDRGREVNTEAF
TRBV25-1	TRBJ1-2	ASSGQGRDGYT
TRBV6-1	TRBJ2-3	ASSELAGPDTQY
TRBV7-8	TRBJ1-5	ASSFEGQAINQPQH
TRBV5-1	TRBJ2-1	ASSFSGSMYNEQF
TRBV10-3	TRBJ2-1	AISSGREQF
TRBV2	TRBJ1-1	ASRARATEAF
TRBV6-1	TRBJ1-6	ASSEGGSPLH
TRBV5-4	TRBJ1-2	ASIGPGGEGDGYT
TRBV6-5	TRBJ1-1	ASRPLDRVGVEAF
TRBV29-1	TRBJ2-1	SVGAYNEQF
TRBV6-5	TRBJ1-5	ASRTTRYGNQPQH
TRBV5-6	TRBJ2-3	ASSPYNGNTQY
TRBV30	TRBJ2-3	AWSPGISDTQY
TRBV6-5	TRBJ2-1	ASSQPGQGYNEQF
TRBV19	TRBJ1-5	ASSRDRVGSNQPQH
TRBV5-1	TRBJ2-1	ASSSGTSGDLSEQF
TRBV10-2	TRBJ2-3	ASEIGQGGRSDTQY
TRBV28	TRBJ2-7	ASSLWTGEEYEQY
TRBV6-5	TRBJ2-7	ASSYFGTGNYEQY
TRBV29-1	TRBJ2-1	SVVGRGFRNEQF
TRBV28	TRBJ1-1	ASSPSQGAIEAF
TRBV10-3	TRBJ2-1	ATRTSGVGEQF
TRBV19	TRBJ2-6	ASRRERGANVLT
TRBV9	TRBJ1-2	ASSVAAKALTEYT
TRBV19	TRBJ1-3	ATSSDTSGNTIY
TRBV5-1	TRBJ1-1	ASSLPTGGYREAF
TRBV6-5	TRBJ1-2	ASSYSAVANYGYT
TRBV27	TRBJ1-6	ASSSFSGSSGSPLH
TRBV6-1	TRBJ1-5	ASREDRGGYQPQH
TRBV5-4	TRBJ1-1	ASSWGGGVDTEAF
TRBV28	TRBJ2-7	ASQTGARYEQY
TRBV2	TRBJ1-1	ASSRTGVGNTEAF
TRBV2	TRBJ2-4	ASIVGGVRAKNIQY
TRBV16	TRBJ1-5	ASSQKTGGRDQPQH